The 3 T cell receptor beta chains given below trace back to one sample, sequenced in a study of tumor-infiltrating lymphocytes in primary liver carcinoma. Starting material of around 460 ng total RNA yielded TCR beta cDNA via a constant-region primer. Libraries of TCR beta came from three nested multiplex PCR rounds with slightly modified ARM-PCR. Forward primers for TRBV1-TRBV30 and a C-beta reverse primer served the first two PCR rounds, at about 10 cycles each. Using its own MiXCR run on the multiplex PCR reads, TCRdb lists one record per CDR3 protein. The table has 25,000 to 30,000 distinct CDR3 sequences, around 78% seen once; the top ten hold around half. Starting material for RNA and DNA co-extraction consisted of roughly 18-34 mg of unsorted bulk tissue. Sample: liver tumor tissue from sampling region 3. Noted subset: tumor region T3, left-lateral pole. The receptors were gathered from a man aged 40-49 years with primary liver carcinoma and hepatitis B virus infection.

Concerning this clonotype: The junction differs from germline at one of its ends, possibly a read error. DNA of the CDR3: TGTGCCAACAGTGAAAACAGGGAAAGCGAGCAGTACTTT. This sequence encodes CANSENRESEQYF. The genes are TRBV6-1 and TRBJ2-7; D is perhaps TRBD1 (6 bases). This CDR3 is built from 13 residues. The germline gives CDR1 MNHNS, CDR2 SASEGT.

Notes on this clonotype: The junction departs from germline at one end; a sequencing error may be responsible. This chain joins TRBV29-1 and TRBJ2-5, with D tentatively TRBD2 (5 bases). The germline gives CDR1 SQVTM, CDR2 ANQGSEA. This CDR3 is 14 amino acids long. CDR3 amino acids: CSYLLPRGRETQYF. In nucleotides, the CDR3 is TGTAGTTACCTCCTCCCCCGGGGTAGAGAGACCCAGTACTTC. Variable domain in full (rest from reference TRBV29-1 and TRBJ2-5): SAVISQKPSRDICQRGTSLTIQCQVDSQVTMMFWYRQQPGQSLTLIATANQGSEATYESGFVIDKFPISRPNLTFSTLTVSNMSPEDSSIYLCSYLLPRGRETQYFGPGTRLLVL.

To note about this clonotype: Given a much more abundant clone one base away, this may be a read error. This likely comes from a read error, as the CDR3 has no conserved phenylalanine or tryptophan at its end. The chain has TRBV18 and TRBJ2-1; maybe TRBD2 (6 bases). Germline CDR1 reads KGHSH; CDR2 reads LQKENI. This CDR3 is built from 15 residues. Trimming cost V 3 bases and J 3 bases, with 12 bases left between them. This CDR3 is CASSPGLASYNEQFL. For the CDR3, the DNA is TGTGCCAGCTCACCGGGTCTAGCGAGCTACAATGAGCAGTTCTTA.